Below, one TCR beta chain is given with its context. The data belong to a study of CXCR3-negative and CXCR3-positive naive CD8 T cells. UMI labels and 5' RACE were used to prepare the TRB cDNA libraries. TCRdb re-called the 5' RACE reads; one entry per CDR3 protein, DNA not given. Seen in this sample are around 5,000 distinct CDR3 sequences; the ten most common clones hold less than 3%. Those CD8+ T cells considered naive were CD45RO-CCR7+CD27+CD95-. CDR3 length: 17 residues. Looked up from germline, CDR1 is SGHAT and CDR2 is FQNNGV. Sequencing was carried out using naive CXCR3- CD8+ T cells from blood. Subset of the sample: CD45RO-CCR7+CD27+CD95- naive CD8+ T cells lacking CXCR3 (TNR3-). This chain links TRBV11-2 with TRBJ2-1; without DNA, the TCRdb call of TRBD2 cannot be checked. This receptor was taken from a human donor in good health. Some clones in this sample may be carry-over from other donors' samples. The CDR3 protein is CASSSYPSGGVYNEQFF.